The 32 T cell receptor beta chains presented below share a single source sample, sequenced in a study of OX40 agonist ivuxolimab in advanced cancers. TCRdb's copy holds only in-frame clones and misses some; the assay was immunoSEQ multiplex PCR. The table lists some 46,000 clones, 88% of them singletons. This sample comprised CD4+ or CD8+ T cells sorted from blood, obtained in a trial of the OX40 agonist ivuxolimab. The receptor source for this set is an adult with an advanced solid tumor such as melanoma, head and neck, liver or kidney cancer.

The CDR3 here is CASSLDTDGYTF. The CDR3 coding sequence is TGTGCCAGCAGCTTGGATACCGATGGCTACACCTTC. The genes are TRBV5-5 and TRBJ1-2; D call uncertain. The CDR3 has 12 residues. Germline CDR1 reads SGHKS; CDR2 reads YYEKEE (reference sequence). The V and J ends lost 0 bases and 6 bases respectively, with 6 bases between them.

The chain has TRBV9 and TRBJ2-2; D gene unclear. Germline V lookup: CDR1 SGDLS, CDR2 YYNGEE. V dropped 4 bases and J dropped 3 bases, with 16 bases sitting between them. CDR3 length: 16 residues. In DNA, the CDR3 is TGTGCCAGCAGCTTCTCCGGTCCCTACGACACCGGGGAGCTGTTTTTT. This sequence encodes CASSFSGPYDTGELFF.

The chain links TRBV6-5 to TRBJ1-1; D gene ambiguous. CDR3 length equals 14 residues. V dropped 4 bases and J dropped 2 bases, with 11 bases sitting between them. Looked up from germline, CDR1 is MNHEY and CDR2 is SVGAGI. This chain's CDR3 is CASSWAIGNTEAFF. In DNA form, the CDR3 reads TGTGCCAGCAGTTGGGCCATTGGAAACACTGAAGCTTTCTTT.

V is TRBV5-4 and J is TRBJ2-2; 7 bases align to TRBD2. Germline-derived CDR1 and CDR2 are SGHNT and YYREEE (reference sequence). Losses at the gene ends were 7 bases for V and 1 base for J; bases not matched to a gene: 4. This CDR3 is 14 amino acids long. The CDR3 sequence is CASLKRENTGELFF. The CDR3 bases are TGTGCCAGCTTGAAGCGGGAGAACACCGGGGAGCTGTTTTTT.

This clone occurred a few times. The chain joins TRBV7-9 to TRBJ1-4; unclear D gene. Germline V gene data show CDR1 as SEHNR and CDR2 as FQNEAQ (reference sequence). Trimming stripped 8 bases from V and 3 bases from J, with 7 bases between. The CDR3 consists of 12 residues. The CDR3 region has the DNA TGTGCCAGCTACGGGGCTAATGAAAAACTGTTTTTT. Translating it yields CASYGANEKLFF. Using reference TRBV7-9 and TRBJ1-4 for the parts outside the CDR3, the full variable domain is DTGVSQNPRHKITKRGQNVTFRCDPISEHNRLYWYRQTLGQGPEFLTYFQNEAQLEKSRLLSDRFSAERPKGSFSTLEIQRTEQGDSAMYLCASYGANEKLFFGSGTQLSVL.

DNA for the CDR3: TGTGCCAGTAGCGGGCTAAACTACAATGAGCAGTTCTTC. The encoded protein is CASSGLNYNEQFF. The chain links TRBV19 to TRBJ2-1, with D hard to call. Trimming shortened V by 6 bases and J by 3 bases, and 9 bases separated the two germline ends. The V gene's germline CDR1 is LNHDA and CDR2 SQIVND (reference sequence). The CDR3 extends over 13 amino acids.

The chain recombines TRBV5-4 with TRBJ2-2, with 10 positions matching TRBD1. The CDR3 covers 14 residues. The V gene's germline CDR1 is SGHNT and CDR2 YYREEE (reference sequence). Trimming cost V 3 bases and J 7 bases; bases outside gene matches: 3. The CDR3 region is CASSSRTGGGELFF. The CDR3, as DNA: TGTGCCAGCAGCTCCCGGACAGGGGGCGGGGAGCTGTTTTTT.

This clone was counted a few times. The V call is TRBV19, the J call TRBJ1-1; a weak D match, TRBD1 (5 bases). The V and J ends lost 1 base and 2 bases respectively, with 8 bases between them. The CDR3 length is 14 residues. From germline, CDR1 is LNHDA and CDR2 SQIVND (reference sequence). CDR3 DNA: TGTGCCAGTAGTATAGTAGGGGCTAACACTGAAGCTTTCTTT. Protein product: CASSIVGANTEAFF.

This clone was seen a handful of times. The genes are TRBV28 and TRBJ2-5; 9 bases fit TRBD2. CDR3 size: 16 residues. Looked up from germline, CDR1 is MDHEN and CDR2 is SYDVKM. Trimming at V came to 6 bases and at J to 0 bases, leaving 8 bases not matched to a gene. CDR3 sequence reads: CASSLERGDYQETQYF. For the CDR3, the DNA is TGTGCCAGCAGCCTTGAGCGGGGGGATTACCAAGAGACCCAGTACTTC.

This clone appeared a single time. V gene TRBV30 combines with J gene TRBJ1-4; D uncertain. Germline V gene data show CDR1 as GTSNPN and CDR2 as SVGIG (reference sequence). The CDR3 has 14 residues. V was shortened by 4 bases and J by 0 bases, with 9 bases between the two germline ends. The DNA for the CDR3 is TGTGCCTGGACGCGGTCTGCAACTAATGAAAAACTGTTTTTT. Translating gives CAWTRSATNEKLFF.

The V and J genes are TRBV6-6 and TRBJ2-7; 8 nucleotides agree with TRBD1. The CDR3 is 12 residues long. V shed 0 bases and J 13 bases; nucleotides not matched to a gene: 5. Germline V gene lookup returns CDR1 MNHNY and CDR2 SVGAGI (reference sequence). CDR3 protein: CASSYSDRGIYF. CDR3 coding DNA: TGTGCCAGCAGTTACTCTGACAGGGGTATATACTTC.

The rearrangement joins TRBV28 to TRBJ1-4; D remains unclear. V was pared by 2 bases and J by 4 bases, with 11 bases between. CDR1 is MDHEN, CDR2 SYDVKM, per germline. The CDR3 totals 15 residues. CDR3 protein: CASSLVGQNNEKLFF. The CDR3 bases are TGTGCCAGCAGTTTAGTGGGCCAGAATAATGAAAAACTGTTTTTT.

J is TRBJ2-5 and V is TRBV4-1; the match to TRBD1 covers 8 bases. V lost 1 base, J lost 4 bases, and 2 bases stayed unmatched. Germline CDR1 is MGHRA and CDR2 is YSYEKL. This CDR3 spans 14 amino acids. In DNA, the CDR3 is TGCGCCAGCAGCCAAGGGACAGGGAGAGAGACCCAGTACTTC. Translated: CASSQGTGRETQYF.

The rearrangement joins TRBV6-4 to TRBJ2-2; 11 bases match TRBD2. Germline V lookup: CDR1 MRHNA, CDR2 SNTAGT. This CDR3 has 16 residues. V was pared by 6 bases and J by 3 bases, with 6 bases of the junction left unmatched. The CDR3 sequence: CASRETSGGYTGELFF. The CDR3 DNA is TGTGCCAGCAGGGAAACTAGCGGGGGCTACACCGGGGAGCTGTTTTTT.

This chain links TRBV7-2 with TRBJ2-5; D is possibly TRBD2 (6 bases). V was shortened by 2 bases and J by 5 bases, with 12 bases between the two germline ends. Germline V gene sequence: CDR1 SGHTA, CDR2 FQGNSA. CDR3 length equals 14 residues. The CDR3 here is CASSLYAGRETQYF. Here the CDR3 DNA reads TGTGCCAGCAGCTTATACGCGGGAAGGGAGACCCAGTACTTC.

The V gene is TRBV4-2, the J gene TRBJ2-3; D is ambiguous. The germline CDR1 and CDR2 sequences are LGHNA and YNFKEQ. CDR3 length equals 13 residues. The V end lost 1 base, the J end lost 3 bases, and 5 bases lay between the germline ends. CDR3 sequence (DNA): TGTGCCAGCAGCCAAGTTCGTACAGATACGCAGTATTTT. Amino acids: CASSQVRTDTQYF.

The CDR3 loop is CASSMGGGTEAFF. The CDR3 DNA is TGTGCCAGTAGTATGGGGGGGGGCACTGAAGCTTTCTTT. The gene calls are TRBV19 and TRBJ1-1; D perhaps matches TRBD1 (5 bases). The CDR3 runs to 13 residues. V was pared by 3 bases and J by 4 bases, with 9 bases between. The germline gives CDR1 LNHDA, CDR2 SQIVND (reference sequence).

V and J are TRBV10-3 and TRBJ2-3; TRBD1 is a possible D gene (5 bases). Trimming pared 4 bases from V and 0 bases from J, leaving 11 bases between. This CDR3 has 15 residues. The germline V gene encodes CDR1 ENHRY and CDR2 SYGVKD. The CDR3 sequence: CAISVTRESTDTQYF. DNA of the CDR3: TGTGCCATCAGTGTTACCAGGGAAAGCACAGATACGCAGTATTTT.

The genes are TRBV6-1 and TRBJ2-2; weak D call: TRBD2 (5 bases). V lost 6 bases to trimming and J lost 6 bases, with 8 bases between them. Germline-derived CDR1 and CDR2 are MNHNS and SASEGT. The CDR3 is 12 residues long. DNA of the CDR3: TGTGCCAGCAGCCCCGGGGCCGGGGAGCTGTTTTTT. Protein: CASSPGAGELFF.

The chain uses TRBV9 and TRBJ1-5, with 8 bases aligning to TRBD1. The V segment lost 3 bases and the J segment 4 bases; nucleotides outside the gene matches: 6. CDR3 size: 15 residues. The germline CDR1 and CDR2 sequences are SGDLS and YYNGEE. The CDR3 is CASSEGQVNNQPQHF. The CDR3 nucleotides are TGTGCCAGCAGCGAGGGACAGGTTAATAATCAGCCCCAGCATTTT.

This sequence joins TRBV11-2 and TRBJ1-2; possible D gene TRBD1, 5 bases. Trimming took off 5 bases at V and 3 bases at J, with 13 bases between the two ends. CDR3 size: 14 residues. CDR1 is SGHAT and CDR2 is FQNNGV in the germline V gene. This CDR3 is CASSQERDDYGYTF. CDR3 sequence (DNA): TGTGCCAGCAGCCAAGAGCGGGACGACTATGGCTACACCTTC. Supplemented by reference TRBV11-2 and TRBJ1-2, the full variable domain reads EAGVAQSPRYKIIEKRQSVAFWCNPISGHATLYWYQQILGQGPKLLIQFQNNGVVDDSQLPKDRFSAERLKGVDSTLKIQPAKLEDSAVYLCASSQERDDYGYTFGSGTRLTVV.

The V and J genes are TRBV2 and TRBJ2-2; D is undetermined. Germline V gives CDR1 SNHLY, CDR2 FYNNEI. This CDR3 region has 15 residues. The V gene lost 4 bases and the J gene lost 1 base, with 10 bases spanning the gap. The CDR3 reads CASSGGIGNTGELFF. The CDR3 bases are TGTGCCAGCAGTGGGGGTATAGGGAACACCGGGGAGCTGTTTTTT.

In its sample, this clone was seen a few times. The chain is built from TRBV7-3 and TRBJ1-6, with D tentatively TRBD1 (6 bases). With 2 bases removed from V and 3 bases from J, the gap between germline ends came to 11 bases. The CDR3 spans 16 residues. The germline V gene has CDR1 SGHTA and CDR2 FQGTGA. The chain's CDR3 is CASSLSGTNYNSPLHF. The CDR3 DNA sequence: TGTGCCAGCAGCTTATCCGGGACAAACTATAATTCACCCCTCCACTTT. The full variable domain, with the rest looked up from reference TRBV7-3 and TRBJ1-6, is GAGVSQTPSNKVTEKGKYVELRCDPISGHTALYWYRQSLGQGPEFLIYFQGTGAADDSGLPNDRFFAVRPEGSVSTLKIQRTERGDSAVYLCASSLSGTNYNSPLHFGNGTRLTVT.

The V call is TRBV10-1, the J call TRBJ1-1; D unresolved. CDR1 and CDR2 from the germline V gene are WNHNN and SYGVQD (reference sequence). The CDR3 is 15 residues long. Trimming removed 5 bases at V and 3 bases at J, with 16 bases between. The CDR3 DNA is TGCGCCAGCAGTTGGACGTCTAGGGAGGACACTGAAGCTTTCTTT. Its protein product is CASSWTSREDTEAFF.

The chain employs TRBV29-1 and TRBJ2-5; D is ambiguous. Deletions cut 3 bases from V and 5 bases from J, with 13 bases between. This CDR3 contains 13 residues. The germline gives CDR1 SQVTM, CDR2 ANQGSEA. The CDR3 bases are TGCAGCGTTGAGGATAGCTTGGGGGAGACCCAGTACTTC. It yields the protein CSVEDSLGETQYF.

DNA of the CDR3: TGTGCCAGCAGCCAAGGGAGCGGGAGCCTAACAAACAATGAGCAGTTCTTC. Its translation is CASSQGSGSLTNNEQFF. The chain is built from TRBV4-2 and TRBJ2-1; 8 nucleotides line up with TRBD2. The CDR3 runs to 17 residues. With 1 base clipped from V and 5 bases from J, the junction kept 10 bases outside the gene matches. CDR1 and CDR2 (germline): LGHNA, YNFKEQ.

The chain couples TRBV2 to TRBJ1-4; D possibly corresponds to TRBD1 (5 bases). CDR1 is SNHLY, CDR2 FYNNEI, per germline. Trimming pared 6 bases from V and 6 bases from J, leaving 11 bases between. The CDR3 runs to 13 residues. CDR3 residues: CASRDTLDEKLFF. The CDR3 DNA reads TGTGCCAGCAGGGACACCCTCGATGAAAAACTGTTTTTT.

This chain links TRBV4-3 with TRBJ2-4, with TRBD2 as a possible D gene (5 bases). V was shortened by 1 base and J by 10 bases, with 11 bases between the two germline ends. This CDR3 is built from 13 residues. Per germline, CDR1 LGHNA and CDR2 YSLEER. CDR3 sequence reads: CASSQAWTGIQYF. The CDR3 DNA is TGCGCCAGCAGCCAAGCCTGGACGGGAATTCAGTACTTC.

Regarding this clone: This sample also contains other DNA sequences that code for the same CDR3. The J gene is TRBJ2-7, the V gene TRBV4-3, with 9 bases identical to TRBD1. The CDR3 totals 16 residues. The V gene end was trimmed by 0 bases and the J gene end by 4 bases; junction bases not matched to a gene: 7. Germline V lookup: CDR1 LGHNA, CDR2 YSLEER. The CDR3 DNA reads TGCGCCAGCAGCCAAGAGTTCGGGACAGGGAAGTACGAGCAGTACTTC. Translation: CASSQEFGTGKYEQYF.

This clone was seen just once. This rearrangement joins TRBV5-5 to TRBJ1-1, with no clear D. Germline V gene lookup returns CDR1 SGHKS and CDR2 YYEKEE (reference sequence). Trimming took off 0 bases at V and 0 bases at J, with 9 bases between the two ends. This CDR3 is built from 15 residues. The CDR3 loop reads CASSLVQLMNTEAFF. CDR3 coding DNA: TGTGCCAGCAGCTTGGTCCAGCTAATGAACACTGAAGCTTTCTTT. Drawing the rest from reference TRBV5-5 and TRBJ1-1, the complete variable domain is DAGVTQSPTHLIKTRGQQVTLRCSPISGHKSVSWYQQVLGQGPQFIFQYYEKEERGRGNFPDRFSARQFPNYSSELNVNALLLGDSALYLCASSLVQLMNTEAFFGQGTRLTVV.

V is TRBV4-3 and J is TRBJ2-7, with TRBD1 as a possible D gene (5 bases). V gave up 0 bases and J gave up 1 base, with 13 bases separating them. From germline, CDR1 is LGHNA and CDR2 YSLEER. The CDR3 runs 16 residues. CDR3 region: CASSQEVSGHSYEQYF. CDR3 bases: TGCGCCAGCAGCCAAGAAGTTTCAGGACATTCCTACGAGCAGTACTTC.

This clone was recorded only once. This chain uses TRBV5-1 with TRBJ2-1; 11 positions agree with TRBD1. Looked up from germline, CDR1 is SGHRS and CDR2 is YFSETQ. CDR3 length: 15 amino acids. After removal of 4 bases from V and 12 bases from J, the junction contained 12 bases not matched to a gene. The CDR3 here is CASSPDRDRGIGQFF. Written as DNA, the CDR3 is TGCGCCAGCAGCCCCGACCGGGACAGGGGGATTGGGCAGTTCTTC.